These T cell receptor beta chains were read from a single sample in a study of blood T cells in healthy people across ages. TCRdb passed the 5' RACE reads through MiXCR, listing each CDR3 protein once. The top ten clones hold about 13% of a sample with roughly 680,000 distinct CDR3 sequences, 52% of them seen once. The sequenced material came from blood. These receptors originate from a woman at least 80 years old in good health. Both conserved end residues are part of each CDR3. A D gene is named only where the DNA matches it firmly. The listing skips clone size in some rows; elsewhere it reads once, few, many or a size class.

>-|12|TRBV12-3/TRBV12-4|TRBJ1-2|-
CASSYVDYGYTF
TGTGCCAGCAGTTACGTAGACTATGGCTACACCTTC
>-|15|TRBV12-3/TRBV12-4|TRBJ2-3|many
CASSPIQRVPDTQYF
TGTGCCAGCAGCCCCATTCAGCGGGTCCCAGATACGCAGTATTTT
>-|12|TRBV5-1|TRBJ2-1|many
CASKWGNNEQFF
TGCGCCAGCAAGTGGGGAAACAATGAGCAGTTCTTC
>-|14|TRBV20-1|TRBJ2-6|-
CSARGFSGANVLTF
TGCAGTGCTAGAGGCTTCTCTGGGGCCAACGTCCTGACTTTC
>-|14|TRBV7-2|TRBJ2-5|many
CASRTLGRSETQYF
TGTGCCAGCAGAACGTTAGGGCGTTCAGAGACCCAGTACTTC
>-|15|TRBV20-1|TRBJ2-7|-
CSAHTKPYRVSRQYF
TGCAGTGCCCACACCAAACCGTACAGGGTGTCAAGGCAGTACTTC
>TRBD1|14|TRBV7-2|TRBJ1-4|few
CASSLATGYEKLFF
TGTGCCAGCAGCTTAGCGACAGGGTATGAAAAACTGTTTTTT
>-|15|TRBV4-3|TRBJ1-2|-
CASSPQGQSYGGYTF
TGCGCCAGCAGCCCCCAAGGACAGTCCTATGGAGGCTACACCTTC
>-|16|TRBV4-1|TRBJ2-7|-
CASSQDSGWTFVEQYF
TGCGCCAGCAGCCAAGACTCTGGGTGGACGTTTGTCGAGCAGTACTTC
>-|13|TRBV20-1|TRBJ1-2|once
CGARDRGTSGYTF
TGCGGTGCTAGAGATCGGGGGACGTCAGGCTACACCTTC
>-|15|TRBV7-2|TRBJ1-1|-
CASSVNSGRNTEAFF
TGTGCCAGCAGCGTAAACTCCGGGAGGAACACTGAAGCTTTCTTT
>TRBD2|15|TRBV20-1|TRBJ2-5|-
CSASLSGGVQETQYF
TGCAGTGCTAGTTTAAGCGGGGGAGTTCAAGAGACCCAGTACTTC
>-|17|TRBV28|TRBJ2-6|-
CASMSAGLRSGANVLTF
TGTGCCAGCATGAGTGCAGGGTTGAGGTCTGGGGCCAACGTCCTGACTTTC
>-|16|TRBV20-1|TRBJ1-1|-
CSAPRGTTAMNTEAFF
TGCAGTGCCCCCCGTGGGACTACGGCGATGAACACTGAAGCTTTCTTT
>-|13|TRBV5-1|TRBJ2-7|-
CASSSGIRYEQYF
TGCGCCAGCAGCTCAGGGATTCGGTACGAGCAGTACTTC
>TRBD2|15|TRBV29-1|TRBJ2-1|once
CSVIWTSGSYNEQFF
TGCAGCGTTATTTGGACTAGCGGCTCCTACAATGAGCAGTTCTTC
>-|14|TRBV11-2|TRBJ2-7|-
CASRLQEGGYEQYF
TGTGCCAGCAGATTACAGGAGGGGGGCTACGAGCAGTACTTC
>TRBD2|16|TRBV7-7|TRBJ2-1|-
CASSSETSGGANEQFF
TGTGCCAGCAGCTCCGAGACTAGCGGGGGGGCCAATGAGCAGTTCTTC
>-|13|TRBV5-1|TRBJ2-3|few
CASSVTVADTQYF
TGCGCCAGCAGCGTAACGGTCGCAGATACGCAGTATTTT
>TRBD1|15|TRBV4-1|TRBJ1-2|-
CASSQDQGQGCGYTF
TGCGCCAGCAGCCAAGATCAAGGACAGGGCTGTGGCTACACCTTC
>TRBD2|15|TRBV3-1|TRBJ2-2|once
CASSQDASGTGELFF
TGTGCCAGCAGCCAAGATGCTAGCGGAACCGGGGAGCTGTTTTTT
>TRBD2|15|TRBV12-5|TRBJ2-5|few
CASAPSSGSTNEQYF
TGTGCTAGTGCCCCCTCTAGCGGGAGCACCAATGAGCAGTACTTC
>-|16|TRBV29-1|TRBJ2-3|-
CSVGGQLPPSTDTQYF
TGCAGCGTGGGGGGACAGCTACCCCCTAGCACAGATACGCAGTATTTT
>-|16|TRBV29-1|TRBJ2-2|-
CSVEVGSGEVTGELFF
TGCAGCGTTGAAGTAGGGAGCGGAGAGGTCACCGGGGAGCTGTTTTTT
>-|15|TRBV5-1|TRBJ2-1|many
CASRDAGSSYNEQFF
TGCGCCAGCAGAGACGCGGGTAGCTCCTACAATGAGCAGTTCTTC
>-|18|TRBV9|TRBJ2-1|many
CASSAPGGRLDQYNEQFF
TGTGCCAGCAGCGCCCCCGGGGGGCGGCTCGACCAGTACAATGAGCAGTTCTTC
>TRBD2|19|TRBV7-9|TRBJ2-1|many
CASSLALIAGRVSYNEQFF
TGTGCCAGCAGCTTAGCGCTCATAGCGGGGAGGGTCTCCTACAATGAGCAGTTCTTC
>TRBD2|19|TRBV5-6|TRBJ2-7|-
CASSARRLVGLRGAYEQYF
TGTGCCAGCAGCGCCCGAAGGTTAGTGGGACTACGGGGCGCGTACGAGCAGTACTTC
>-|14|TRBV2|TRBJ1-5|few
CASSIGQSNQPQHF
TGTGCCAGCAGTATAGGACAGTCCAATCAGCCCCAGCATTTT
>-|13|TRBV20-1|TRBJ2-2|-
CSVEGPNTGELFF
TGCAGTGTGGAGGGGCCAAACACCGGGGAGCTGTTTTTT
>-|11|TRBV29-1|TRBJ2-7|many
CSALDSYEQYF
TGCAGCGCCTTGGATTCCTACGAGCAGTACTTC
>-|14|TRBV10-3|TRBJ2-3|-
CASAMGQRRDTQYF
TGTGCCTCCGCGATGGGGCAACGAAGAGATACGCAGTATTTT
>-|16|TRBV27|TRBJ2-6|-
CASSFIHSAGANVLTF
TGTGCCAGCAGCTTCATTCATTCTGCCGGGGCCAACGTCCTGACTTTC
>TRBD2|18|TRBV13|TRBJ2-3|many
CASSTREASGDMADTQYF
TGTGCCAGCAGTACTAGGGAGGCTAGCGGGGATATGGCAGATACGCAGTATTTT
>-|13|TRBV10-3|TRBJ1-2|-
CAIRDGPLYGYTF
TGTGCCATCAGGGACGGACCCCTGTATGGCTACACCTTC
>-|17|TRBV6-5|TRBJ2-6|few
CASSYLTGSSGANVLTF
TGTGCCAGCAGTTACTTAACAGGGAGCTCTGGGGCCAACGTCCTGACTTTC
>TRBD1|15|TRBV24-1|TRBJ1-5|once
CATSDSGGVYQPQHF
TGTGCCACCAGTGACTCAGGGGGGGTATATCAGCCCCAGCATTTT
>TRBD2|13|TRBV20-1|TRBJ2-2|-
CSATTSGGAQLFF
TGCAGTGCCACTACCAGCGGGGGGGCGCAGCTGTTTTTT
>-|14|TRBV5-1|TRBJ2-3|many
CASRLGPPGDTQYF
TGCGCCAGCAGGCTGGGGCCACCCGGGGATACGCAGTATTTT
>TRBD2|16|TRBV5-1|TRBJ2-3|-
CASSLAGTSHTDTQYF
TGCGCCAGCAGCTTGGCCGGGACTAGTCACACAGATACGCAGTATTTT
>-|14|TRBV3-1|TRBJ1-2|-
CASSQEGAGYGYTF
TGTGCCAGCAGCCAAGAAGGAGCAGGCTATGGCTACACCTTC
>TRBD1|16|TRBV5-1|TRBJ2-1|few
CASSLDFGTGWNEQFF
TGCGCCAGCAGCTTGGACTTTGGGACAGGGTGGAATGAGCAGTTCTTC
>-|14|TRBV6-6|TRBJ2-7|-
CASSYLRQPLEQYF
TGTGCCAGCAGTTATCTACGACAGCCCCTCGAGCAGTACTTC
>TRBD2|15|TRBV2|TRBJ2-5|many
CASSATSGEQETQYF
TGTGCCAGCAGTGCGACTAGCGGGGAACAAGAGACCCAGTACTTC
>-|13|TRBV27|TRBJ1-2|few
CASSLSRGYGYTF
TGTGCCAGCAGTTTATCGAGGGGCTATGGCTACACCTTC
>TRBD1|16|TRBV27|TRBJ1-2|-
CASSPTIGTGQYGYTF
TGTGCCAGCAGCCCAACCATTGGGACAGGGCAATATGGCTACACCTTC
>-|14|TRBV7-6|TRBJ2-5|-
CASSPRGSARTQYF
TGTGCCAGCAGCCCCAGGGGAAGTGCAAGGACCCAGTACTTC
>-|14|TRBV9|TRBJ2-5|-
CASSVATGQKTQYF
TGTGCCAGCAGCGTAGCAACAGGGCAAAAGACCCAGTACTTC
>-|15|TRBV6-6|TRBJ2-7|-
CASSSHTDSYNEQYF
TGTGCCAGCAGTTCGCACACGGACTCCTACAATGAGCAGTACTTC
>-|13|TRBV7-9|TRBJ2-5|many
CASSLYQQETQYF
TGTGCCAGCAGCTTATATCAACAAGAGACCCAGTACTTC
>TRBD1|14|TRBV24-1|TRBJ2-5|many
CATSDTGQVETQYF
TGTGCCACCAGTGATACGGGACAGGTGGAGACCCAGTACTTC
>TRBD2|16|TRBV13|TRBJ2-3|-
CASSGRLAGARDTQYF
TGTGCCAGCAGCGGTAGACTAGCGGGAGCCAGAGATACGCAGTATTTT
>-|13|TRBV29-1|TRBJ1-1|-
CSGRGFGNTEAFF
TGCAGCGGACGTGGATTTGGCAACACTGAAGCTTTCTTT
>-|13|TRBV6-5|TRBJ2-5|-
CATESGLQETQYF
TGTGCCACCGAATCGGGTCTCCAAGAGACCCAGTACTTC
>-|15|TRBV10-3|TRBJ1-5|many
CAISERLTDYQPQHF
TGTGCCATCAGTGAGAGATTGACAGACTATCAGCCCCAGCATTTT